The 27 T cell receptor beta chains below come from one sample, sequenced in a study of blood T cell repertoires in COVID-19. TCRdb keeps only in-frame clones here, not all; method: immunoSEQ multiplex PCR. The sample includes 58,000 or so clones, 60% to 75% of them seen just once. Sequenced input: peripheral blood. All receptors come from a woman of 80 years or more with acute or convalescent COVID-19.

This clone was observed a few times. J is TRBJ2-3 and V is TRBV27; D may be TRBD1 (6 bases). Germline V gene lookup returns CDR1 MNHEY and CDR2 SMNVEV (reference sequence). The V end lost 10 bases, the J end lost 5 bases, and 16 bases lay between the germline ends. The CDR3 contains 13 residues. The CDR3 sequence is CATEGVDGDTQYF. CDR3 nucleotide sequence: TGTGCCACCGAGGGGGTTGATGGAGATACGCAGTATTTT.

This clone was seen just once. V usage is TRBV25-1 and J usage is TRBJ1-1, with D hard to call. The germline CDR1 and CDR2 sequences are MGHDK and SYGVNS. CDR3 length equals 14 residues. V was shortened by 6 bases and J by 1 base, with 12 bases between the two germline ends. DNA for the CDR3: TGTGCCAGCAGGAACGCAGCAGGGAACACTGAAGCTTTCTTT. It is translated as CASRNAAGNTEAFF.

This clone was seen just once. The chain links TRBV9 to TRBJ2-6, with 10 positions matching TRBD1. CDR3 size: 18 residues. Trimming removed 0 bases from V and 4 bases from J; junction bases left unmatched: 7. Per the germline V gene, CDR1 is SGDLS and CDR2 is YYNGEE. The CDR3 protein is CASSVEGTGDAGANVLTF. CDR3 sequence (DNA): TGTGCCAGCAGCGTAGAGGGGACAGGGGATGCCGGGGCCAACGTCCTGACTTTC.

This chain joins TRBV28 and TRBJ2-3, with 8 bases lining up with TRBD2. This CDR3 is 15 amino acids long. Germline CDR1 is MDHEN and CDR2 is SYDVKM. V gave up 6 bases and J gave up 5 bases; unmatched junction bases: 10. The CDR3 DNA reads as TGTGCCAGCAGCGGCGGGGTAGCGGGAAAAGATACGCAGTATTTT. Its translation: CASSGGVAGKDTQYF. Filled out from reference TRBV28 and TRBJ2-3, the complete variable domain reads DVKVTQSSRYLVKRTGEKVFLECVQDMDHENMFWYRQDPGLGLRLIYFSYDVKMKEKGDIPEGYSVSREKKERFSLILESASTNQTSMYLCASSGGVAGKDTQYFGPGTRLTVL.

The chain joins TRBV27 to TRBJ1-3; 8 nucleotides align to TRBD1. In germline, CDR1 is MNHEY, CDR2 SMNVEV (reference sequence). CDR3 length equals 14 residues. With V trimmed by 6 bases and J by 4 bases, 5 bases remained unmatched. CDR3 loop: CASSRQGQGNTIYF. CDR3 sequence (DNA): TGTGCCAGCAGCCGACAGGGGCAGGGAAACACCATATATTTT.

This clone was observed at least ten times. J is TRBJ1-2 and V is TRBV7-2, with 8 positions matching TRBD1. J gave up 7 bases and V 4 bases, and 8 bases lay outside the gene matches. CDR1 is SGHTA, CDR2 FQGNSA, per germline. The CDR3 sequence is 14 residues long. The CDR3 loop is CASSSRTGKGGYTF. As DNA, the CDR3 is TGTGCCAGCAGCTCCCGGACAGGGAAAGGTGGCTACACCTTC.

The J gene is TRBJ2-2, the V gene TRBV6-2 or TRBV6-3; D is possibly TRBD2 (6 bases). Germline loops: CDR1 MNHEY, CDR2 SVGEGT. The V end lost 6 bases, the J end lost 2 bases, and 16 bases lay between the germline ends. This CDR3 is 16 amino acids long. CDR3 in amino acids: CASSRSSAFNTGELFF. The CDR3 nucleotides are TGTGCCAGCAGCCGTTCTAGCGCCTTCAACACCGGGGAGCTGTTTTTT.

The chain carries TRBV5-5 and TRBJ2-5, with 16 bases aligning to TRBD2. This CDR3 region has 18 residues. Germline trimming cut 4 bases from V and 4 bases from J; bases unmatched to any gene: 10. The germline gives CDR1 SGHKS, CDR2 YYEKEE (reference sequence). The CDR3 DNA reads as TGTGCCAGCAGCCCCTGGGGACTAGCGGGAGGGCCTGGAGAGACCCAGTACTTC. Its protein product is CASSPWGLAGGPGETQYF.

This clone has just a few counts. This chain links TRBV7-3 with TRBJ2-1; maybe TRBD2 (6 bases). Between the trimmed V and J ends, which lost 5 bases and 8 bases, there was a span of 19 bases. Germline V gene data show CDR1 as SGHTA and CDR2 as FQGTGA. The CDR3 contains 15 residues. The CDR3 loop reads CASSGGQGSIYEQFF. DNA for the CDR3: TGTGCCAGCAGCGGAGGGCAGGGTAGTATCTATGAGCAGTTCTTC.

This clone has only one observation. The V gene is TRBV5-1, the J gene TRBJ2-2; D remains unclear. V gave up 0 bases and J gave up 3 bases, with 6 bases separating them. The CDR3 consists of 14 residues. In germline, CDR1 is SGHRS, CDR2 YFSETQ. CDR3: CASSLDSYTGELFF. Written as DNA, the CDR3 is TGCGCCAGCAGCTTGGACAGTTACACCGGGGAGCTGTTTTTT.

The chain couples TRBV7-7 to TRBJ2-5; 8 nucleotides agree with TRBD2. The CDR3 extends over 14 amino acids. V shed 6 bases and J 5 bases; nucleotides not matched to a gene: 8. Germline CDR1 SSHAT, CDR2 FNYEAQ (reference sequence). As DNA, the CDR3 is TGTGCCAGCAGTCAACTTAGCGGGACTGAGACCCAGTACTTC. Amino acids: CASSQLSGTETQYF.

This chain links TRBV7-9 with TRBJ2-2; TRBD2 matches at 9 bases. The trim removed 5 bases at V and 6 bases at J, leaving 13 bases unmatched. Germline V CDR1 and CDR2: SEHNR, FQNEAQ (reference sequence). The CDR3 is made up of 17 amino acids. CDR3 protein: CASSTDGGGRAPGELFF. The DNA of the CDR3 is TGTGCCAGCAGCACCGACGGAGGCGGGAGGGCCCCCGGGGAGCTGTTTTTT.

J is TRBJ2-5 and V is TRBV3-1 (or the pseudogene TRBV3-2); D gene ambiguous. V was clipped by 3 bases and J by 1 base, with 9 bases between them. The germline CDR1 and CDR2 sequences are LGHDT and YNNKEL (reference sequence). This CDR3 is built from 14 residues. The CDR3 nucleotides are TGTGCCAGCAGCCAGCTGGCGGCCCAAGAGACCCAGTACTTC. It specifies CASSQLAAQETQYF.

The genes are TRBV19 and TRBJ1-5, with D tentatively TRBD1 (5 bases). Germline V gene lookup returns CDR1 LNHDA and CDR2 SQIVND (reference sequence). CDR3 length equals 15 residues. Trimming took off 7 bases at V and 5 bases at J, with 18 bases between the two ends. CDR3 nucleotide sequence: TGTGCCAGTACCTCGGGACCGGGGGAGTATCAGCCCCAGCATTTT. Residues: CASTSGPGEYQPQHF.

The chain combines TRBV28 with TRBJ1-2; D may be TRBD1 (6 bases). The CDR3 runs 15 residues. Trimming pared 3 bases from V and 5 bases from J, leaving 16 bases between. Germline lookup yields CDR1 MDHEN and CDR2 SYDVKM. The chain's CDR3 is CASSFSSWGQYGYTF. The CDR3 nucleotides read TGTGCCAGCAGTTTCTCTTCCTGGGGGCAATATGGCTACACCTTC.

This clone was found a few times. The chain employs TRBV5-1 and TRBJ1-2; D is perhaps TRBD1 (6 bases). The germline CDR1 and CDR2 sequences are SGHRS and YFSETQ. This CDR3 comprises 14 residues. Trimming took 4 bases from V and 4 from J, leaving 14 bases between them. CDR3 in amino acids: CASSPGAGAYGYTF. The CDR3, as DNA: TGCGCCAGCAGCCCTGGCGCAGGGGCCTATGGCTACACCTTC.

The genes are TRBV29-1 and TRBJ2-1; TRBD2 agrees at 8 bases. The CDR3 is made up of 14 amino acids. Trimming took 4 bases from V and 0 from J; bases not matched to a gene: 2. Germline loops: CDR1 SQVTM, CDR2 ANQGSEA. CDR3 DNA sequence: TGCAGCGTTGCCAGCGGGAGCTCCTACAATGAGCAGTTCTTC. It specifies CSVASGSSYNEQFF.

J is TRBJ2-7 and V is TRBV27, with 7 bases fitting TRBD1. Germline V gene sequence: CDR1 MNHEY, CDR2 SMNVEV (reference sequence). Trimming cost V 2 bases and J 5 bases; bases outside gene matches: 6. The length of the CDR3 is 14 residues. The chain's CDR3 is CASSLARDRNEQYF. The CDR3 nucleotides are TGTGCCAGCAGTTTAGCACGGGACAGAAACGAGCAGTACTTC.

This chain joins TRBV4-1 and TRBJ2-7; 10 nucleotides align to TRBD2. CDR3 length: 16 residues. Germline V gene lookup returns CDR1 MGHRA and CDR2 YSYEKL. The junction had 7 bases not matched to a gene; V was cut back by 4 bases and J by 1 base. The CDR3: CASSRPGTSASYEQYF. As DNA, the CDR3 is TGCGCCAGCAGCCGCCCTGGGACTAGCGCTTCCTACGAGCAGTACTTC.

The chain is built from TRBV27 and TRBJ2-7; D gene uncertain. The CDR3 extends over 14 amino acids. The germline V gene has CDR1 MNHEY and CDR2 SMNVEV (reference sequence). V was shortened by 3 bases and J by 0 bases, with 9 bases between the two germline ends. For the CDR3, the DNA is TGTGCCAGCAGTTTCGCACTAAGCTCCTACGAGCAGTACTTC. Protein sequence: CASSFALSSYEQYF.

The chain links TRBV5-8 to TRBJ2-5; 7 bases align to TRBD1. Germline loops: CDR1 SGHTS, CDR2 YDEGEE. J gave up 5 bases and V 3 bases, and 10 bases lay outside the gene matches. There are 15 residues in the CDR3. Here the CDR3 reads CASSSGTAPGETQYF. The DNA of the CDR3 is TGTGCCAGCAGCTCTGGGACAGCTCCGGGGGAGACCCAGTACTTC.

This chain connects TRBV6-2 or TRBV6-3 to TRBJ1-4, with TRBD1 matching 7 bases. Trimming took 4 bases from V and 0 from J; bases not matched to a gene: 8. The CDR3 has 17 amino acids. Germline values: CDR1 MNHEY, CDR2 SVGEGT. CDR3 nucleotide sequence: TGTGCCAGCAGTTCAATGAGGGGGCGGTCAACTAATGAAAAACTGTTTTTT. It specifies CASSSMRGRSTNEKLFF.

This clone is labeled as medium-sized. The CDR3 DNA is TGTGCCAGCAGTGGAACTAGCGGGAGTTCAGATACGCAGTATTTT. It specifies CASSGTSGSSDTQYF. V and J are TRBV6-4 and TRBJ2-3; 11 bases align to TRBD2. This CDR3 spans 15 amino acids. CDR1 and CDR2 from the germline V gene are MRHNA and SNTAGT. The J segment lost 4 bases and the V segment lost 4 bases, leaving 4 bases of the junction unmatched.

The chain couples TRBV19 to TRBJ1-1; possibly TRBD1 for D (6 bases). The CDR3 sequence is 14 residues long. Germline values: CDR1 LNHDA, CDR2 SQIVND (reference sequence). V was shortened by 5 bases and J by 5 bases, with 15 bases between the two germline ends. CDR3 residues: CASSAHRVRTEAFF. CDR3 nucleotides: TGTGCCAGTAGTGCCCACAGGGTTCGGACTGAAGCTTTCTTT.

This clone has a single count. The V and J genes are TRBV4-3 and TRBJ2-1, with TRBD2 matching 7 bases. Losses at the gene ends were 0 bases for V and 0 bases for J; bases not matched to a gene: 8. The V gene's germline CDR1 is LGHNA and CDR2 YSLEER. The CDR3 consists of 18 residues. The CDR3 loop is CASSQDRDGGSSYNEQFF. CDR3 nucleotide sequence: TGCGCCAGCAGCCAAGATAGGGACGGCGGGAGCTCCTACAATGAGCAGTTCTTC.

This clone has only one observation. This chain connects TRBV11-3 to TRBJ1-2; 9 bases fit TRBD1. The V gene end was trimmed by 2 bases and the J gene end by 3 bases; junction bases not matched to a gene: 7. The germline V gene encodes CDR1 SGHNT and CDR2 YENEEA. The CDR3 totals 16 residues. CDR3 in DNA: TGTGCCAGCAGCTTACAACGAACAGGGGGCGACTATGGCTACACCTTC. This encodes CASSLQRTGGDYGYTF.

The V and J genes are TRBV28 and TRBJ1-1, with no clear D. V lost 6 bases, J lost 1 base, and 12 bases lay in between. Germline assignment: CDR1 MDHEN and CDR2 SYDVKM. The CDR3 has 14 amino acids. The CDR3 spells CASRNQATNTEAFF. For the CDR3, the DNA is TGTGCCAGCAGGAACCAGGCGACGAACACTGAAGCTTTCTTT.